These T cell receptor beta chains were read from a single sample in a study of blood T cell repertoires in COVID-19. Produced via immunoSEQ multiplex PCR; TCRdb's table is partial and in-frame only. Among roughly 50,000 clones listed, 90% were seen once. Sequenced input: peripheral blood. The receptors here all came from a woman between 40 and 55 years old with active COVID-19. Both conserved end residues are part of each CDR3.

>11|TRBV18|TRBJ2-1
CASSSESEQFF
>16|TRBV7-6|TRBJ1-1
CASSLGRGDGPTEAFF
>15|TRBV7-9|TRBJ1-6
CASSLEQGANSPLHF
>15|TRBV5-5|TRBJ1-3
CASSLDRGIGNTIYF
>16|TRBV5-6|TRBJ1-6
CASSAGQGSYNSPLHF
>17|TRBV11-2|TRBJ2-5
CASSLGRIGQGQETQYF
>18|TRBV5-1|TRBJ2-1
CASSYRDRGSEYGNEQFF
>13|TRBV3-1/TRBV3-2|TRBJ1-4
CASSQALNEKLFF
>15|TRBV7-2|TRBJ2-7
CASSLFGGGTYEQYF
>15|TRBV7-3|TRBJ1-1
CASSLRVGADTEAFF
>16|TRBV5-1|TRBJ2-3
CASSLEGVTSTDTQYF
>15|TRBV12-5|TRBJ2-1
CASGSGLGVDNEQFF
>14|TRBV7-3|TRBJ1-1
CASSATGSNTEAFF
>13|TRBV7-9|TRBJ2-3
CASSSQNADTQYF
>13|TRBV10-3|TRBJ2-7
CAISVQGHYEQYF
>12|TRBV12-3/TRBV12-4|TRBJ2-5
CASSETEETQYF
>14|TRBV25-1|TRBJ2-3
CASSDPYPPDTQYF
>14|TRBV21-1|TRBJ1-1
CASSNPGRDTEAFF
>14|TRBV7-2|TRBJ1-1
CASSPQGASTEAFF
>16|TRBV18|TRBJ1-1
CASSPPLGGGSTEAFF
>15|TRBV5-1|TRBJ2-7
CASKKTRDSSYEQYF
>15|TRBV27|TRBJ2-7
CASSLIWDRGYEQYF